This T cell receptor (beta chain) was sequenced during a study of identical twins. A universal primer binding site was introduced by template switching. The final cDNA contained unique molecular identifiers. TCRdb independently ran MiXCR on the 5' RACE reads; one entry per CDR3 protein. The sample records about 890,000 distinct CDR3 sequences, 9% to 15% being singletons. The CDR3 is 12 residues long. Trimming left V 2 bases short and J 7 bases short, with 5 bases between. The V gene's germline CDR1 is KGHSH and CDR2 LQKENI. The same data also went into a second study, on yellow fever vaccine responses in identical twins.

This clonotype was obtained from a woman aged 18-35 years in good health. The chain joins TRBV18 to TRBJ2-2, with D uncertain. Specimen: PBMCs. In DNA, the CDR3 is TGTGCCAGCTCACCAGGGATCGGGGAGCTGTTTTTT. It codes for CASSPGIGELFF.